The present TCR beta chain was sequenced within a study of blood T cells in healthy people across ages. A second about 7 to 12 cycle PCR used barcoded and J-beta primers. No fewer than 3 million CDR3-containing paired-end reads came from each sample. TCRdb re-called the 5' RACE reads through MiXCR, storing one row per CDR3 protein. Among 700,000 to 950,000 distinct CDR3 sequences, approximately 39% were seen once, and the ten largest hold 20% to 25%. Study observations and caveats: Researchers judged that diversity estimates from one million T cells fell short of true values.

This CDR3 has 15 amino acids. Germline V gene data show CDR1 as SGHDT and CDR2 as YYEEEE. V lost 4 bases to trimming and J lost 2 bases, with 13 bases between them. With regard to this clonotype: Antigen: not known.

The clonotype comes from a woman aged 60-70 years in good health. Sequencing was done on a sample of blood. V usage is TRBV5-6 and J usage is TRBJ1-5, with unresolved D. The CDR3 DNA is TGTGCCAGCAGCCATGGAGGGATCGGCAATCAGCCCCAGCATTTT. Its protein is CASSHGGIGNQPQHF.